Below, one T cell receptor beta chain is given with its context. Its specificity is not known. These data come from a study of T cells after yellow fever vaccination. TCRdb reprocessed the 5' RACE reads with MiXCR, giving one entry per CDR3 protein. The sample carries some 260,000 distinct CDR3 sequences, roughly 5% recorded once. General study results and limits: Peak timing came faster in the weaker secondary response, day 5 versus 15. Reappearing after the booster were most of the clones from primary vaccination (roughly 95% CD4, approximately 85% CD8).

Trimming took off 8 bases at V and 4 bases at J, with 11 bases between the two ends. The V gene's germline CDR1 is ENHRY and CDR2 SYGVKD. This CDR3 contains 12 residues. V is TRBV10-3 and J is TRBJ2-5; D perhaps matches TRBD1 (6 bases). The sequencing used CD4+ T cells sorted from PBMCs, collected on the day of the yellow fever booster vaccination. The receptor was derived from a man aged 18 to 30 who received the YFV17D yellow fever vaccine. CDR3 sequence reads: CAIGGRGETQYF. The CDR3 nucleotides read TGTGCCATCGGGGGCCGGGGAGAGACCCAGTACTTC.